The subject of this entry is one T cell receptor beta chain. Its antigen is not known. Repertoires were generated with immunoSEQ multiplex PCR, while TCRdb's copy carries only in-frame clones and drops some. The data contain about 61,000 clones, about three quarters of them seen just once; the ten biggest clones take up around 1.3%. The sample originates from a study of vaccination effects on CD4 cells after COVID-19. Overall study context: Post-vaccine samples followed the second dose by a median of 72 days.

Prior to sequencing, the ViraFEST assay stimulated PBMC with viral peptide pools, which expanded the antigen-specific CD4+ T cells. Researchers isolated CD4+ T cells once less than 13 days of culture had elapsed. It was two doses of either the BNT162b2 or mRNA-1273 vaccine that participants received. The healthy vaccine recipients, who had no prior SARS-CoV-2 infection, showed negative nucleocapsid antibodies. The sequence was collected from a human donor who received a COVID-19 vaccine. The sequences come from CD4+ T cells from PBMCs cultured with HCoV-229E spike peptides, collected after COVID-19 vaccination.

DNA of the CDR3: TGTGCCAGCAGCCCGGGAGGGGGTAGGAGAAACACTGAAGCTTTCTTT. Translation gives CASSPGGGRRNTEAFF. The rearrangement uses TRBV7-2 and TRBJ1-1, with D maybe TRBD1 (6 bases). Germline V lookup: CDR1 SGHTA, CDR2 FQGNSA. The length of the CDR3 is 16 residues. V lost 5 bases and J 2 bases, leaving 18 bases between the germline ends.